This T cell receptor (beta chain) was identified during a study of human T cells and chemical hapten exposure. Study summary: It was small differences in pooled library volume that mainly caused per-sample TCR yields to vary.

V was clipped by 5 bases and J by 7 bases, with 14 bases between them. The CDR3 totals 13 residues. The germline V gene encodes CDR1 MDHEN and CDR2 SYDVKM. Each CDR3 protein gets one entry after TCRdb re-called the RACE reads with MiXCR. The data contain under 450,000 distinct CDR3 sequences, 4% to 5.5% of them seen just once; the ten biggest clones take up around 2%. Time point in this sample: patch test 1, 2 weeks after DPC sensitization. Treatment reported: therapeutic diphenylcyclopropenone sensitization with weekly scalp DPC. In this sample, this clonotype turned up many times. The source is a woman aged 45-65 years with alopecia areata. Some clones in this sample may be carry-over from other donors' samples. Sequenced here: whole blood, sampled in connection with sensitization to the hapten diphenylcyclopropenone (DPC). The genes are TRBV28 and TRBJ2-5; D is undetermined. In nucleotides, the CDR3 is TGTGCCAGCAGTCCTGGAAGTGCCGGGACCCAGTACTTC. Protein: CASSPGSAGTQYF. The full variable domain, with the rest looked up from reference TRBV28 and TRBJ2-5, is DVKVTQSSRYLVKRTGEKVFLECVQDMDHENMFWYRQDPGLGLRLIYFSYDVKMKEKGDIPEGYSVSREKKERFSLILESASTNQTSMYLCASSPGSAGTQYFGPGTRLLVL.